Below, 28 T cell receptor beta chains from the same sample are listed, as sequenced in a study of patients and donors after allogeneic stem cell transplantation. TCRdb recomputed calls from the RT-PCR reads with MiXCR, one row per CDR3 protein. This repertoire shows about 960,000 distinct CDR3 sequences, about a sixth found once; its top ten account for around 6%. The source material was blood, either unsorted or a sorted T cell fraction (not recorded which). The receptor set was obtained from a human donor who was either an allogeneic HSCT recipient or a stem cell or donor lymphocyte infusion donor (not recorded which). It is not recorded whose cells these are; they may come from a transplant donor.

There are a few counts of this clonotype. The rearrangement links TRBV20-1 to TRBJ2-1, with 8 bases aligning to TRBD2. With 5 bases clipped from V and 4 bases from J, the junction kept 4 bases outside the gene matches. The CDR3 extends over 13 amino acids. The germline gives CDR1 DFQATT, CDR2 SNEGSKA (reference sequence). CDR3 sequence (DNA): TGCAGTGCTGACAGACTAGCGTACAATGAGCAGTTCTTC. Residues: CSADRLAYNEQFF.

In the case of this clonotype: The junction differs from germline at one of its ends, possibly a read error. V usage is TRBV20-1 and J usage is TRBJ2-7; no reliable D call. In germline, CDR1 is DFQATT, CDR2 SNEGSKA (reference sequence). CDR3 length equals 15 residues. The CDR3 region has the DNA TGCAGTGCTGTCCTCCTGACAATAGGCCTCTACGAGCAGTGCTTC. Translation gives CSAVLLTIGLYEQCF.

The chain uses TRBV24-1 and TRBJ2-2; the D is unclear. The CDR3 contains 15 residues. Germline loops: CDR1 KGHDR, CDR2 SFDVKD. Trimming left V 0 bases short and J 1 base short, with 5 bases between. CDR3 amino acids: CATSDLERNTGELFF. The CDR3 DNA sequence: TGTGCCACCAGTGATTTGGAGCGGAACACCGGGGAGCTGTTTTTT.

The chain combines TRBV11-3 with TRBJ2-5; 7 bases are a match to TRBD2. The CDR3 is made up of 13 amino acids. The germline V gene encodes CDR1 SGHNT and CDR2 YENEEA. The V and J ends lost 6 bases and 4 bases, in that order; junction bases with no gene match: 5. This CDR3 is CASRAGVSETQYF. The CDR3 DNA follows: TGTGCCAGCAGGGCGGGAGTGTCAGAGACCCAGTACTTC.

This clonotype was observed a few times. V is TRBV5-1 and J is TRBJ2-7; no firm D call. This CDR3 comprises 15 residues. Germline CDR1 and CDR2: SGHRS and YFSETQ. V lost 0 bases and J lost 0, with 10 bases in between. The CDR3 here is CASSLAQSSSYEQYF. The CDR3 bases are TGCGCCAGCAGCTTGGCACAGTCGAGCTCCTACGAGCAGTACTTC.

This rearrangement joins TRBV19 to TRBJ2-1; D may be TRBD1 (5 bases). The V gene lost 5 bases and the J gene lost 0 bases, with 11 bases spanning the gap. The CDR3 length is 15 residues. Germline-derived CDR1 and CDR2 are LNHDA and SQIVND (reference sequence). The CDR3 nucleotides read TGTGCCAGTAGTTCAGGGATTAGCTCCTACAATGAGCAGTTCTTC. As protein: CASSSGISSYNEQFF.

The CDR3 loop reads CASSQAGGLVTQYF. The CDR3 nucleotides read TGTGCCAGCAGCCAAGCGGGCGGCCTAGTTACGCAGTATTTT. V usage is TRBV14 and J usage is TRBJ2-3; the D is unclear. This CDR3 has 14 residues. Trimming left V 1 base short and J 8 bases short, with 13 bases between. Germline assignment: CDR1 SGHDN and CDR2 FVKESK.

The CDR3 DNA sequence: TGCGCCAGCAGCTTGGTTAGCGGGAGGGCCACGTCGGGGACAGATACGCAGTATTTT. Protein product: CASSLVSGRATSGTDTQYF. The chain employs TRBV5-1 and TRBJ2-3; 11 bases match TRBD2. Per germline, CDR1 SGHRS and CDR2 YFSETQ. After removal of 0 bases from V and 3 bases from J, the junction contained 12 bases not matched to a gene. This CDR3 has 19 amino acids.

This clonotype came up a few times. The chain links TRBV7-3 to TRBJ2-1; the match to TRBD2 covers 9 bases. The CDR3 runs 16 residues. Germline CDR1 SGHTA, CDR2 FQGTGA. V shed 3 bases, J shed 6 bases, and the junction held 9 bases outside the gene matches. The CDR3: CASSFLSGSSFNEQFF. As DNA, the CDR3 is TGTGCCAGCAGCTTTCTTAGCGGGAGTAGCTTCAATGAGCAGTTCTTC.

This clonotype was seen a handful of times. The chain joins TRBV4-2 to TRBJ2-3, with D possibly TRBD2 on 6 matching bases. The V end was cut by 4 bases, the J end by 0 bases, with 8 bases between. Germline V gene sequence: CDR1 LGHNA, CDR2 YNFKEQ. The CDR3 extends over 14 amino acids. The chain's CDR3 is CASSRGVSTDTQYF. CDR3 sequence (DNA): TGTGCCAGCAGCCGGGGGGTTAGCACAGATACGCAGTATTTT.

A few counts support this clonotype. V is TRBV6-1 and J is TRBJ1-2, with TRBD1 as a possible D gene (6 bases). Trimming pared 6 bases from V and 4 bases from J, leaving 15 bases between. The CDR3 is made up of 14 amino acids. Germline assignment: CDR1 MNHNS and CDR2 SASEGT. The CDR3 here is CASRQTGQAYGYTF. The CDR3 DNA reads TGTGCCAGCAGACAAACAGGGCAGGCCTATGGCTACACCTTC.

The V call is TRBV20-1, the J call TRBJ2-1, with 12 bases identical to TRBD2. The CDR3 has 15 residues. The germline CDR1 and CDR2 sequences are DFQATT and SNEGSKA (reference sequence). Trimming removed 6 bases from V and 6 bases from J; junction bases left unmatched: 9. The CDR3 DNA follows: TGCAGTGCCCATACTCTAGCGGGAGGGCCCAATGAGCAGTTCTTC. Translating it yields CSAHTLAGGPNEQFF.

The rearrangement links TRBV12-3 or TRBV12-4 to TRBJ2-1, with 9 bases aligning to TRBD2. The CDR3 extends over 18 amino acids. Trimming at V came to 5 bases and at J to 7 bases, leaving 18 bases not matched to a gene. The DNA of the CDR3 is TGTGCCAGCAGTCTAAAGGCTAGCGGGACCCTAGTGGGTAATGAGCAGTTCTTC. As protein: CASSLKASGTLVGNEQFF.

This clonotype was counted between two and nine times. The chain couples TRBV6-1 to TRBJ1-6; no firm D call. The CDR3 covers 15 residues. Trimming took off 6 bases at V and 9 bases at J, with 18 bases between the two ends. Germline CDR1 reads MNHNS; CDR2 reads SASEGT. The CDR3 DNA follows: TGTGCCAGCAGACCTCAGGAAAATGGAATTTCACCCCTCCACTTT. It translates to CASRPQENGISPLHF.

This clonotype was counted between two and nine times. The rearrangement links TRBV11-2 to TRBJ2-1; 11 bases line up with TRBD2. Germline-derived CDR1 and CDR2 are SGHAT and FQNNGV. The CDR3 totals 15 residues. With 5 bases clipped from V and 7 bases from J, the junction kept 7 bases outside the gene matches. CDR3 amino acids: CASSQPTSGINEQFF. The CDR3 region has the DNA TGTGCCAGCAGCCAACCGACTAGCGGGATTAATGAGCAGTTCTTC.

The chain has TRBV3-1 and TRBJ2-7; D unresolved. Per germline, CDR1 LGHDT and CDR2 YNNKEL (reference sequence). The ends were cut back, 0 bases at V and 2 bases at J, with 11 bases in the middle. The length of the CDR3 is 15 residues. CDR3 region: CASSQDRGFTYEQYF. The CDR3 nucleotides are TGTGCCAGCAGCCAAGACCGCGGTTTTACCTACGAGCAGTACTTC.

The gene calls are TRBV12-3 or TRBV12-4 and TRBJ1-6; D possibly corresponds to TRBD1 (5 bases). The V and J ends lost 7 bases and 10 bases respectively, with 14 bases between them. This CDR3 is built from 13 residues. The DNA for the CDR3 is TGTGCCAGCAAACCGGGGGGAGGCTCACCCCTCCACTTT. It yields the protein CASKPGGGSPLHF.

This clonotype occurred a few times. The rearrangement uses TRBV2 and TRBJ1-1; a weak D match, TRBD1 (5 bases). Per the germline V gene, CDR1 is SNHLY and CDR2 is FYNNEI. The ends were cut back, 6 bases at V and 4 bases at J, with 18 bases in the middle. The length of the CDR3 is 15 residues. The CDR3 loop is CASRSEGRGGTEAFF. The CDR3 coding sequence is TGTGCCAGCAGGTCGGAGGGTAGGGGAGGCACTGAAGCTTTCTTT.

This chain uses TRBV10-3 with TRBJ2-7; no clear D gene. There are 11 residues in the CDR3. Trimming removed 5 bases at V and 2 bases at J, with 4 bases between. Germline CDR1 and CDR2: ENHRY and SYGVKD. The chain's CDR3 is CAISNTYEQYF. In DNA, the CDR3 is TGTGCCATCAGTAACACCTACGAGCAGTACTTC.

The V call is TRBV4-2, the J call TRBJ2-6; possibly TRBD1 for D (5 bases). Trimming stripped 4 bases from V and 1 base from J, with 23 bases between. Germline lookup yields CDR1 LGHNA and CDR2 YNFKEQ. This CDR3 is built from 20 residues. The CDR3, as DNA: TGTGCCAGCAGCCGCCTTTCCCCCAGGGCCCCAGATTCTGGGGCCAACGTCCTGACTTTC. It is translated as CASSRLSPRAPDSGANVLTF.

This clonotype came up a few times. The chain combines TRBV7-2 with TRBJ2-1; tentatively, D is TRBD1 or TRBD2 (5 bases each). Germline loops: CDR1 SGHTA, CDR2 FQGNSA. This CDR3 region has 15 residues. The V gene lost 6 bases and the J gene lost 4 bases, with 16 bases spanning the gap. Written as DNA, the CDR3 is TGTGCCAGCAGACATCCGGGACCTATTTACAATGAGCAGTTCTTC. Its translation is CASRHPGPIYNEQFF. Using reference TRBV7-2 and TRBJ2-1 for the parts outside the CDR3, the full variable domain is GAGVSQSPSNKVTEKGKDVELRCDPISGHTALYWYRQSLGQGLEFLIYFQGNSAPDKSGLPSDRFSAERTGGSVSTLTIQRTQQEDSAVYLCASRHPGPIYNEQFFGPGTRLTVL.

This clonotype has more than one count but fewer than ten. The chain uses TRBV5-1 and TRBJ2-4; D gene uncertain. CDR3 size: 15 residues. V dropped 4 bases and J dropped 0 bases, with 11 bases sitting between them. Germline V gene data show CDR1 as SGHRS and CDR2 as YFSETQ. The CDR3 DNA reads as TGCGCCAGCAGCCCTTCAGAGCTAGCCAAAAACATTCAGTACTTC. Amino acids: CASSPSELAKNIQYF.

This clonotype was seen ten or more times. The CDR3 reads CASSSMRGGGYNEQFF. CDR3 in DNA: TGCGCCAGCAGCTCTATGCGCGGGGGGGGATACAATGAGCAGTTCTTC. V gene TRBV5-1 combines with J gene TRBJ2-1; 9 positions agree with TRBD2. Germline values: CDR1 SGHRS, CDR2 YFSETQ. The CDR3 sequence is 16 residues long. With 3 bases clipped from V and 4 bases from J, the junction kept 8 bases outside the gene matches.

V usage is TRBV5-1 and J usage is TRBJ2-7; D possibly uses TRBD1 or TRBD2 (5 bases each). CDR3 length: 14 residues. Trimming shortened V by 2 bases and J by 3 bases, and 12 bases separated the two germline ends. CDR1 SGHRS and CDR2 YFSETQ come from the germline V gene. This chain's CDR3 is CASSFRDEFYEQYF. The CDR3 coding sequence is TGCGCCAGCAGCTTTCGGGACGAGTTCTACGAGCAGTACTTC.

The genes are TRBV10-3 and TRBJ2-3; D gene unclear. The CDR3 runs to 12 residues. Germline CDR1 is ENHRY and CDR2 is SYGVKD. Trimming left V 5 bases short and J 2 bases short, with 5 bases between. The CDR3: CAISIHTDTQYF. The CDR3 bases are TGTGCCATCAGTATACACACAGATACGCAGTATTTT.

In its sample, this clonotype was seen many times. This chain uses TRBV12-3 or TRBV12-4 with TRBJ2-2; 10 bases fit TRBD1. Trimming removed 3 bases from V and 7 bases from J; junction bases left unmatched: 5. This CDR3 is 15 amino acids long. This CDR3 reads CASSLQTGGNGELFF. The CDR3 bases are TGTGCCAGCAGTTTGCAGACAGGGGGCAACGGGGAGCTGTTTTTT.

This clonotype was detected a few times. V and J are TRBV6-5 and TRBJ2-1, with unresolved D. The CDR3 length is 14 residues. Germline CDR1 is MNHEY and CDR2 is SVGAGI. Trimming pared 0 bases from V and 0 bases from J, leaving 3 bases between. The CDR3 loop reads CASSYSISYNEQFF. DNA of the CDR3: TGTGCCAGCAGTTACTCGATCTCCTACAATGAGCAGTTCTTC.

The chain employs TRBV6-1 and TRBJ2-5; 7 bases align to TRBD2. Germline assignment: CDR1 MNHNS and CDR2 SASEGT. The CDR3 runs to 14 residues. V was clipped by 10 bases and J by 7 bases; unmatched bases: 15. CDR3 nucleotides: TGTGCCACCGGCCGGGGGGACCCCTTGTGGACCCAGTACTTC. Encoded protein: CATGRGDPLWTQYF.